This entry describes one T cell receptor beta chain. What it binds is unknown. The source of the sample is a study of cytomegalovirus exposure and HLA in healthy donors. Findings and limits, study-wide: The authors later linked a missense DCLRE1C variant to TCR beta V- and J-gene trimming. TCR beta sequences numbering 15,000 to 20,000 were associated with HLA alleles at 0.05 false discovery rate in a later analysis.

13 Jbeta primers and 60 Vbeta primers were used for the PCR. Authors' data handling: Later work found 65 million to 100 million unique TCR beta chains, with around 10 million shared. Some clones are missing from TCRdb's copy, which holds only in-frame ones; the method was immunoSEQ multiplex PCR. The V and J calls and clone size come from that table; D and trimming were worked out from the DNA. The sample includes roughly 300,000 clones, 86% of them seen just once. The ends lost 0 bases at V and 2 bases at J; junction bases unmatched: 1. From germline, CDR1 is LNHDA and CDR2 SQIVND (reference sequence). The CDR3 covers 15 residues.

V is TRBV19 and J is TRBJ2-1; 7 bases fit TRBD2. The origin of this receptor is a man aged 35-49 years in good health and CMV-seropositive. Source material: PBMCs. The CDR3: CASSIESGTYNEQFF. In DNA form, the CDR3 reads TGTGCCAGTAGTATAGAAAGCGGGACCTACAATGAGCAGTTCTTC.